What follows are 29 T cell receptor beta chains derived from one specimen sequenced in a study of OX40 agonist ivuxolimab in advanced cancers. Profiling relied on immunoSEQ multiplex PCR, and the TCRdb table lists in-frame clones only, not all of them. In the table there are tens of thousands of clones, roughly nine tenths of which are singletons. This specimen consisted of CD4+ or CD8+ T cells sorted from blood, obtained in a trial of the OX40 agonist ivuxolimab. The receptor set was obtained from an adult with an advanced solid tumor such as melanoma, head and neck, liver or kidney cancer.

The chain uses TRBV9 and TRBJ2-2; 8 bases fit TRBD2. V lost 0 bases and J lost 0; bases outside the gene matches: 7. In germline, CDR1 is SGDLS, CDR2 YYNGEE. This CDR3 has 18 amino acids. CDR3 sequence: CASSVDLAGPPNTGELFF. The CDR3 DNA is TGTGCCAGCAGCGTAGACCTAGCGGGCCCACCGAACACCGGGGAGCTGTTTTTT.

The rearrangement links TRBV18 to TRBJ1-1; 11 bases are shared with TRBD1. Per germline, CDR1 KGHSH and CDR2 LQKENI. There are 14 residues in the CDR3. V gave up 3 bases and J gave up 3 bases; unmatched junction bases: 0. In DNA form, the CDR3 reads TGTGCCAGCTCACCGGACAGGGGGCACACTGAAGCTTTCTTT. This encodes CASSPDRGHTEAFF. The full variable domain, rest sourced from reference TRBV18 and TRBJ1-1, is NAGVMQNPRHLVRRRGQEARLRCSPMKGHSHVYWYRQLPEEGLKFMVYLQKENIIDESGMPKERFSAEFPKEGPSILRIQQVVRGDSAAYFCASSPDRGHTEAFFGQGTRLTVV.

The CDR3 is CASSSAGAYQPQHF. CDR3 DNA: TGTGCCAGCAGTTCTGCAGGGGCTTATCAGCCCCAGCATTTT. The chain is built from TRBV27 and TRBJ1-5, with a tentative D call TRBD1 (6 bases). Trimming took off 4 bases at V and 5 bases at J, with 12 bases between the two ends. The germline CDR1 and CDR2 sequences are MNHEY and SMNVEV (reference sequence). This CDR3 is 14 amino acids long.

The rearrangement links TRBV6-1 to TRBJ2-7, with 11 bases identical to TRBD2. This CDR3 has 15 amino acids. With V trimmed by 2 bases and J by 0 bases, 0 bases remained unmatched. The germline V gene has CDR1 MNHNS and CDR2 SASEGT. CDR3 sequence (DNA): TGTGCCAGCAGTGAAACTAGCGGGAGCTCCTACGAGCAGTACTTC. Translated, it gives CASSETSGSSYEQYF.

The genes are TRBV10-1 and TRBJ2-5; 8 bases map to TRBD2. Germline assignment: CDR1 WNHNN and CDR2 SYGVQD (reference sequence). V lost 3 bases, J lost 2 bases, and 8 bases stayed unmatched. The length of the CDR3 is 16 residues. As DNA, the CDR3 is TGCGCCAGCAGTGATAGCGGCGGGGGGCTACAAGAGACCCAGTACTTC. Translating gives CASSDSGGGLQETQYF.

The V call is TRBV7-9, the J call TRBJ2-5; no reliable D call. Deletions cut 5 bases from V and 3 bases from J, with 7 bases between. The CDR3 totals 12 residues. Germline CDR1 reads SEHNR; CDR2 reads FQNEAQ (reference sequence). The CDR3 here is CASSPDEETQYF. For the CDR3, the DNA is TGTGCCAGCAGCCCAGACGAAGAGACCCAGTACTTC.

This chain connects TRBV28 to TRBJ2-3; D unclear. Trimming shortened V by 7 bases and J by 3 bases, and 17 bases separated the two germline ends. This CDR3 comprises 15 residues. Germline CDR1 and CDR2: MDHEN and SYDVKM. The CDR3 DNA reads as TGTGCCAGCACCACCCGGTTGGAACGGACAGATACGCAGTATTTT. Residues: CASTTRLERTDTQYF.

This clone was recorded only once. The genes are TRBV29-1 and TRBJ2-3; D is possibly TRBD1 or TRBD2 (5 bases each). The CDR3 covers 15 residues. CDR1 SQVTM and CDR2 ANQGSEA come from the germline V gene. Between the trimmed V and J ends, which lost 4 bases and 0 bases, there was a span of 14 bases. The CDR3 DNA follows: TGCAGCGTTGTGTACTGGGGGTCTAGCACAGATACGCAGTATTTT. Amino acids: CSVVYWGSSTDTQYF.

The gene calls are TRBV6-1 and TRBJ1-1, with D possibly matching TRBD1 (6 bases). The CDR3 spans 16 residues. Germline V CDR1 and CDR2: MNHNS, SASEGT. The V end lost 1 base, the J end lost 1 base, and 13 bases lay between the germline ends. CDR3 DNA sequence: TGTGCCAGCAGTGAAGACTACAGGGAGGGGAACACTGAAGCTTTCTTT. Amino acid sequence: CASSEDYREGNTEAFF.

This clone has only one observation. The chain carries TRBV7-3 and TRBJ1-1; no firm D call. The germline CDR1 and CDR2 sequences are SGHTA and FQGTGA. Trimming removed 3 bases from V and 1 base from J, with 6 bases in between. CDR3 length equals 13 residues. CDR3 sequence: CASSLWGNTEAFF. The CDR3 nucleotides are TGTGCCAGCAGCTTGTGGGGGAACACTGAAGCTTTCTTT.

The rearrangement links TRBV13 to TRBJ1-1; D remains unclear. The V end was cut by 5 bases, the J end by 7 bases, with 14 bases between. The length of the CDR3 is 13 residues. In germline, CDR1 is PRHDT, CDR2 FYEKMQ (reference sequence). CDR3 residues: CASSTIRRDEAFF. The CDR3, as DNA: TGTGCCAGCAGCACAATCCGACGAGATGAAGCTTTCTTT.

The J gene is TRBJ1-5, the V gene TRBV6-6; D may be TRBD1 (6 bases). The CDR3 has 14 residues. The V and J ends lost 9 bases and 1 base respectively, with 13 bases between them. CDR1 and CDR2 (germline): MNHNY, SVGAGI (reference sequence). The CDR3 region has the DNA TGTGCCAGTTCACAGGGAAGAAGCAATCAGCCCCAGCATTTT. Amino acid sequence: CASSQGRSNQPQHF.

The J gene is TRBJ1-1, the V gene TRBV14; D uncertain. The V and J ends lost 5 bases and 6 bases respectively, with 13 bases between them. The CDR3 extends over 13 amino acids. The germline gives CDR1 SGHDN, CDR2 FVKESK. The CDR3 loop reads CASSSLQAAEAFF. CDR3 DNA: TGTGCCAGCAGCTCACTCCAGGCCGCTGAAGCTTTCTTT.

The gene calls are TRBV11-2 and TRBJ2-5, with D hard to call. The V end was cut by 2 bases, the J end by 5 bases, with 9 bases between. This CDR3 has 13 residues. The germline V gene encodes CDR1 SGHAT and CDR2 FQNNGV. CDR3 in DNA: TGTGCCAGCAGCTTAACGCCCAGCGAGACCCAGTACTTC. It encodes CASSLTPSETQYF.

The CDR3 DNA reads as TGTGCCAGCAGCTTCCGGCAGGGCGGGGACGAGCAGTACTTC. Protein sequence: CASSFRQGGDEQYF. The chain couples TRBV11-3 to TRBJ2-7; D perhaps matches TRBD2 (6 bases). The CDR3 contains 14 residues. Germline V gene data show CDR1 as SGHNT and CDR2 as YENEEA. The germline V and J ends were trimmed by 3 bases and 5 bases, with 14 bases remaining between them.

V usage is TRBV10-3 and J usage is TRBJ2-7; the match to TRBD2 covers 12 bases. Germline CDR1 and CDR2: ENHRY and SYGVKD. The V and J ends lost 6 bases and 0 bases, in that order; junction bases with no gene match: 15. The CDR3 contains 19 residues. CDR3 protein: CAISQLLAGGRNSSYEQYV. The CDR3 DNA reads as TGTGCCATCAGCCAATTACTAGCGGGAGGAAGAAACAGCTCCTACGAGCAGTACGTC.

The chain links TRBV5-5 to TRBJ2-3; 10 bases are a match to TRBD1. CDR3 length: 15 residues. Germline trimming cut 2 bases from V and 4 bases from J; bases unmatched to any gene: 4. The germline V gene has CDR1 SGHKS and CDR2 YYEKEE (reference sequence). The CDR3 DNA follows: TGTGCCAGCAGCTTCTGGACAGGGGGACCAGATACGCAGTATTTT. This encodes CASSFWTGGPDTQYF.

CDR3 amino acids: CASSTGQVAYEQYF. The CDR3 bases are TGTGCCAGCAGCACCGGACAGGTAGCCTACGAGCAGTACTTC. The chain joins TRBV7-9 to TRBJ2-7, with 7 bases aligning to TRBD1. Germline CDR1 and CDR2: SEHNR and FQNEAQ (reference sequence). The CDR3 consists of 14 residues. The trim removed 5 bases at V and 2 bases at J, leaving 6 bases unmatched. Supplemented by reference TRBV7-9 and TRBJ2-7, the full variable domain reads DTGVSQNPRHKITKRGQNVTFRCDPISEHNRLYWYRQTLGQGPEFLTYFQNEAQLEKSRLLSDRFSAERPKGSFSTLEIQRTEQGDSAMYLCASSTGQVAYEQYFGPGTRLTVT.

This clone showed up just once. The gene calls are TRBV29-1 and TRBJ1-2; 8 nucleotides align to TRBD1. This CDR3 spans 12 amino acids. Germline assignment: CDR1 SQVTM and CDR2 ANQGSEA. Trimming cost V 7 bases and J 3 bases; bases outside gene matches: 4. The CDR3 here is CSGVTGDYGYTF. CDR3 DNA: TGCAGCGGGGTGACAGGGGACTATGGCTACACCTTC.

Only one count was recorded for this clone. This chain connects TRBV28 to TRBJ2-1, with 12 nucleotides matching TRBD2. The V gene end was trimmed by 5 bases and the J gene end by 2 bases; junction bases not matched to a gene: 4. Looked up from germline, CDR1 is MDHEN and CDR2 is SYDVKM. This CDR3 has 16 amino acids. The CDR3 is CASSRLAGVAYNEQFF. The CDR3 DNA reads TGTGCCAGCAGTCGACTAGCGGGAGTAGCCTACAATGAGCAGTTCTTC. Based on the CDR3 plus reference TRBV28 and TRBJ2-1, the full variable domain is DVKVTQSSRYLVKRTGEKVFLECVQDMDHENMFWYRQDPGLGLRLIYFSYDVKMKEKGDIPEGYSVSREKKERFSLILESASTNQTSMYLCASSRLAGVAYNEQFFGPGTRLTVL.

This chain links TRBV7-9 with TRBJ2-1, with D possibly called TRBD1 or TRBD2 (5 bases each). V lost 1 base, J lost 4 bases, and 11 bases lay in between. The CDR3 spans 15 residues. CDR1 SEHNR and CDR2 FQNEAQ come from the germline V gene (reference sequence). The DNA of the CDR3 is TGTGCCAGCAGCTTAGGGGGACCACTTTACAATGAGCAGTTCTTC. Protein sequence: CASSLGGPLYNEQFF.

CDR3 amino acids: CASSQDRGSYNEQFF. Here the CDR3 DNA reads TGCGCCAGCAGCCAAGACAGGGGGTCCTACAATGAGCAGTTCTTC. The V and J genes are TRBV4-1 and TRBJ2-1, with 7 bases aligning to TRBD1. The length of the CDR3 is 15 residues. The V segment lost 0 bases and the J segment 1 base; nucleotides outside the gene matches: 0. Germline V gene sequence: CDR1 MGHRA, CDR2 YSYEKL.

The chain is built from TRBV4-1 and TRBJ2-3, with 7 bases matching TRBD2. Germline-derived CDR1 and CDR2 are MGHRA and YSYEKL. V dropped 4 bases and J dropped 6; count of bases not matched to a gene: 7. This CDR3 has 14 residues. CDR3 amino acids: CASSPREVADTQYF. CDR3 coding DNA: TGCGCCAGCAGCCCCCGGGAGGTGGCGGATACGCAGTATTTT.

The table lists this clone with a count of one. The V call is TRBV6-1, the J call TRBJ2-7; D possibly corresponds to TRBD1 (6 bases). Germline-derived CDR1 and CDR2 are MNHNS and SASEGT. The CDR3 length is 15 residues. V was cut by 1 base and J by 2 bases, with 12 bases left in between. The CDR3 DNA reads TGTGCCAGCAGTGAAGGCAGGGGATTAACCTACGAGCAGTACTTC. It specifies CASSEGRGLTYEQYF.

The sample holds a few counts of this clone. The chain employs TRBV2 and TRBJ1-5, with a tentative D call TRBD1 (5 bases). The CDR3 contains 15 residues. Germline V gene data show CDR1 as SNHLY and CDR2 as FYNNEI. V was clipped by 5 bases and J by 5 bases, with 16 bases between them. CDR3 sequence reads: CASSRDKGRDQPQHF. In DNA, the CDR3 is TGTGCCAGCAGTCGGGATAAGGGACGGGATCAGCCCCAGCATTTT.

The rearrangement joins TRBV11-2 to TRBJ2-5; TRBD2 agrees at 8 bases. The V and J ends lost 1 base and 4 bases, in that order; junction bases with no gene match: 5. CDR1 is SGHAT and CDR2 is FQNNGV in the germline V gene. The CDR3 has 15 amino acids. The CDR3 loop is CASSLVREGRETQYF. The CDR3 nucleotides read TGTGCCAGCAGCTTAGTTCGGGAGGGCCGAGAGACCCAGTACTTC. The entire variable domain, with the rest obtained from reference TRBV11-2 and TRBJ2-5, is as follows: EAGVAQSPRYKIIEKRQSVAFWCNPISGHATLYWYQQILGQGPKLLIQFQNNGVVDDSQLPKDRFSAERLKGVDSTLKIQPAKLEDSAVYLCASSLVREGRETQYFGPGTRLLVL.

V and J are TRBV7-6 and TRBJ2-2, with D uncertain. Trimming took off 5 bases at V and 3 bases at J, with 10 bases between the two ends. The CDR3 spans 14 residues. Germline assignment: CDR1 SGHVS and CDR2 FNYEAQ. Here the CDR3 reads CASSAPFDTGELFF. In DNA form, the CDR3 reads TGTGCCAGCAGCGCACCGTTCGACACCGGGGAGCTGTTTTTT.

The rearrangement links TRBV7-9 to TRBJ1-1; tentatively, D is TRBD1 (5 bases). Looked up from germline, CDR1 is SEHNR and CDR2 is FQNEAQ (reference sequence). Trimming took 2 bases from V and 6 from J, leaving 13 bases between them. This CDR3 has 14 residues. In nucleotides, the CDR3 is TGTGCCAGCAGCTTACGGGGGATGGTCCCTGAAGCTTTCTTT. Its protein is CASSLRGMVPEAFF.

The CDR3 nucleotides are TGCAGCGTTGTGGGGACTAGCGGTCAACTGTTCTTC. The encoded protein is CSVVGTSGQLFF. The rearrangement joins TRBV29-1 to TRBJ2-1, with 11 bases that match TRBD2. The CDR3 covers 12 residues. Germline V gene sequence: CDR1 SQVTM, CDR2 ANQGSEA. V trimming: 4 bases; J trimming: 15 bases; junction bases outside the gene matches: 8.